The present TCR beta chain was sequenced within a study of response to subunit inactivated influenza vaccine. Points from the study as a whole: Each seasonal influenza vaccination, the authors suggested, recruits few new T cells.

This clonotype was seen a few times. Its antigen is not identified. With 5 bases removed from V and 3 bases from J, the gap between germline ends came to 17 bases. The CDR3 has 17 amino acids. MiXCR, applied by TCRdb to the RT-PCR reads, yields one record per CDR3 protein. Of hundreds of thousands of distinct CDR3 sequences in the sample, around 25% were seen once. The sequence derives from a man aged 50 or older who received an inactivated influenza vaccine. Specimen: CD4+ T cells sorted from PBMCs, collected roughly 5 days after vaccination. The rearrangement uses TRBV12-3 or TRBV12-4 and TRBJ2-6; D possibly corresponds to TRBD1 (6 bases). CDR3 residues: CASSPRPTGNGANVLTF. CDR3 DNA: TGTGCCAGCAGTCCCCGGCCAACAGGGAATGGGGCCAACGTCCTGACTTTC.